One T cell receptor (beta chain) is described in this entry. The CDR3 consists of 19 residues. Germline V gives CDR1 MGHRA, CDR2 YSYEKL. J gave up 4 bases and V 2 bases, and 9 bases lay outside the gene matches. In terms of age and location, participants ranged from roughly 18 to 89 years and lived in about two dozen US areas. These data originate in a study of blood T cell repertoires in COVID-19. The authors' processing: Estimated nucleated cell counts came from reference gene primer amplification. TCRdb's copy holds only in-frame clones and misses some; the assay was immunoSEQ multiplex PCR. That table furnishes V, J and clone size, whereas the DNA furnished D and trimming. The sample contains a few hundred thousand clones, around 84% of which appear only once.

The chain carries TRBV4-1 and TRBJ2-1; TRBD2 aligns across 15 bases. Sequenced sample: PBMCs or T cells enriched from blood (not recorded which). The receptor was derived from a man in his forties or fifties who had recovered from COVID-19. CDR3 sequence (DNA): TGCGCCAGCAGCCAATGGACCGGGACTAGCGGGAGGCAGTACAATGAGCAGTTCTTC. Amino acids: CASSQWTGTSGRQYNEQFF.